The source of this TCR beta chain is a study of Tregs in tolerant kidney transplant recipients. This clone was observed a few times. Its target is unknown. Thawed PBMCs were FACS-sorted into unstimulated CD4+CD25+CD127- regulatory T cells, CD4+CD25- non-regulatory cells, CD4 and CD8 cells. The germline V gene has CDR1 SGDLS and CDR2 YYNGEE. This CDR3 region has 12 residues. Trimming pared 5 bases from V and 8 bases from J, leaving 13 bases between. Assay used: immunoSEQ multiplex PCR; TCRdb lists only in-frame clones, some missing. The data show approximately 67,000 clones, with around 90% seen just once and approximately 11% held by the top ten. General study results and limits: In tolerant patients, donor-specific Tregs outgrew total Tregs, suggesting antigen-driven expansion. Some patients' samples used different primers over time, so nucleotide sequences weren't comparable. Tregs expanded with activated donor B cells seemed most donor-specific.

The V and J genes are TRBV9 and TRBJ1-2, with D tentatively TRBD1 (5 bases). Sequencing was performed on CD8+ T cells from blood, taken before the transplant. The clonotype was recovered from a human donor who received a combined kidney and bone marrow transplant. The CDR3 reads CASSGGTNGYTF. The CDR3 bases are TGTGCCAGCAGTGGAGGGACTAACGGCTACACCTTC.